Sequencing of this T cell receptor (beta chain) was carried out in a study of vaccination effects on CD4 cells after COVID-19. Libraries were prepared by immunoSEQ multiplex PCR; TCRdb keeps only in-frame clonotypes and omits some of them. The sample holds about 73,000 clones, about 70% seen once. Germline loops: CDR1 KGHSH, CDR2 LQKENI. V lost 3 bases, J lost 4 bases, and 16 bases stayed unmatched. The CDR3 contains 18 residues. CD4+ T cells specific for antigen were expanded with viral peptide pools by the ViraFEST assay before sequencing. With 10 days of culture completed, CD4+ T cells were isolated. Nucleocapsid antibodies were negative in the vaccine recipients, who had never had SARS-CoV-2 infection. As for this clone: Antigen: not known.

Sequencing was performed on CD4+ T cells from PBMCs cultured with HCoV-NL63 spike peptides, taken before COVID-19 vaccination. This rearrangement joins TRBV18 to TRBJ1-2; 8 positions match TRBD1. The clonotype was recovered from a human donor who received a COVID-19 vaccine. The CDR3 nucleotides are TGTGCCAGCTCACCTTTACCGGGACAGGCGGTGGTCGGCTATGGCTACACCTTC. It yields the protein CASSPLPGQAVVGYGYTF. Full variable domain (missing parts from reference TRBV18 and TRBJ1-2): NAGVMQNPRHLVRRRGQEARLRCSPMKGHSHVYWYRQLPEEGLKFMVYLQKENIIDESGMPKERFSAEFPKEGPSILRIQQVVRGDSAAYFCASSPLPGQAVVGYGYTFGSGTRLTVV.